This T cell receptor (beta chain) was sequenced during a study of blood T cell repertoires in COVID-19. At the level of the study: Specimens from acute and convalescent COVID-19 originated in the United States, Italy and Spain. Sources were T cells, B-cell-depleted T cells, or PBMCs; the material itself was cDNA or gDNA.

Trimming removed 4 bases from V and 4 bases from J, with 14 bases in between. CDR1 is LNHDA and CDR2 is SQIVND in the germline V gene (reference sequence). This CDR3 region has 16 residues. Patients from Seattle were sampled longitudinally, starting during active infection. Original processing notes: Reference gene primer amplification in the assay estimated nucleated cell counts. Profiling relied on immunoSEQ multiplex PCR, and the TCRdb table lists in-frame clones only, not all of them. Clonal size and the V and J genes are those of that table, whereas D and trimming came from the DNA. The sample carries around 140,000 clones, more than 80% recorded once.

The receptor was isolated from a young man with COVID-19, enrolled during active disease. Source material: peripheral blood. The chain links TRBV19 to TRBJ2-6; D unresolved. CDR3 sequence: CASSKAWALGANVLTF. DNA for the CDR3: TGTGCCAGTAGTAAGGCGTGGGCTCTGGGGGCCAACGTCCTGACTTTC.